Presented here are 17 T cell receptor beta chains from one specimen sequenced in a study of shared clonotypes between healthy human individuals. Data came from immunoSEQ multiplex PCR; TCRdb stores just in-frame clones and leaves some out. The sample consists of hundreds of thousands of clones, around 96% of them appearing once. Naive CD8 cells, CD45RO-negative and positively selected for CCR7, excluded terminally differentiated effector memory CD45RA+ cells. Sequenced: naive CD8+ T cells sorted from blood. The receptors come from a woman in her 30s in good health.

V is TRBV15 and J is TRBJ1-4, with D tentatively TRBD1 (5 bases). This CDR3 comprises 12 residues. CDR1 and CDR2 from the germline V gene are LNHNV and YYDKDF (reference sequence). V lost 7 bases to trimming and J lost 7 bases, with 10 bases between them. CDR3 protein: CATTQRGEKLFF. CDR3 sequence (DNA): TGTGCCACCACCCAAAGGGGTGAAAAACTGTTTTTT.

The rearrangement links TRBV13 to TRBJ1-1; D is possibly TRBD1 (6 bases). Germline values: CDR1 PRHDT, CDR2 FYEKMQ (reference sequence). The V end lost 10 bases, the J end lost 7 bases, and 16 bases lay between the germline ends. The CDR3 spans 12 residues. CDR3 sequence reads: CATKRGFNEAFF. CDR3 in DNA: TGTGCCACCAAAAGGGGGTTTAATGAAGCTTTCTTT.

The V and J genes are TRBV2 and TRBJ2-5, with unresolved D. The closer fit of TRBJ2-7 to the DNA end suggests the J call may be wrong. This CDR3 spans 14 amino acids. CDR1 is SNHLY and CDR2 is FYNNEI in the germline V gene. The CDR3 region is CASSSVERSYEQYF. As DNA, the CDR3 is TGTGCCAGCAGTTCTGTAGAACGCTCCTACGAGCAGTACTTC.

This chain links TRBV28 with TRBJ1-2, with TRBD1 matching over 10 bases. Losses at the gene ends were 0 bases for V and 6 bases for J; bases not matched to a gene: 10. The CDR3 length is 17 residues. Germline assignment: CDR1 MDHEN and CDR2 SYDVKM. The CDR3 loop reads CASSLWRTGGSKDGYTF. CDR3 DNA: TGTGCCAGCAGTTTATGGCGGACAGGGGGTTCGAAGGATGGCTACACCTTC.

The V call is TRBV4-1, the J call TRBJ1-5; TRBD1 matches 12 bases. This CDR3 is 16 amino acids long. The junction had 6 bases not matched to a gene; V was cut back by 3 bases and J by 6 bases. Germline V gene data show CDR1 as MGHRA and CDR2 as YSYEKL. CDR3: CASSQDGTGGFQPQHF. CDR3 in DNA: TGCGCCAGCAGCCAGGATGGGACAGGGGGCTTTCAGCCCCAGCATTTT.

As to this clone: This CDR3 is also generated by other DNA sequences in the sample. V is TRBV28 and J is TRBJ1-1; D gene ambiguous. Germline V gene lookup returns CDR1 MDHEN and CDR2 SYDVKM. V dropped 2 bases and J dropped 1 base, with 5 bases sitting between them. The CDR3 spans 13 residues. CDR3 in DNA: TGTGCCAGCAGTTTACGGGGGAACACTGAAGCTTTCTTT. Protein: CASSLRGNTEAFF.

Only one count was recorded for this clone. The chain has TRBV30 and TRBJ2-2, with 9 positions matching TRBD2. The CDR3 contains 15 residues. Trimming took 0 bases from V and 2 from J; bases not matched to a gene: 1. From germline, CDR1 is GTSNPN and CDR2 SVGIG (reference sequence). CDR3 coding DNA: TGTGCCTGGAGTGTGCTAGCGGGAAACACCGGGGAGCTGTTTTTT. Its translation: CAWSVLAGNTGELFF.

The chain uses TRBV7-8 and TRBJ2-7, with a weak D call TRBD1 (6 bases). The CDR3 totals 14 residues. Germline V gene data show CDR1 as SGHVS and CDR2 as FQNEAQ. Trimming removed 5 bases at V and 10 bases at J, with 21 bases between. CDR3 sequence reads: CASSPTGINRDQYF. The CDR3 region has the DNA TGTGCCAGCAGCCCCACCGGGATAAACAGGGATCAGTACTTC.

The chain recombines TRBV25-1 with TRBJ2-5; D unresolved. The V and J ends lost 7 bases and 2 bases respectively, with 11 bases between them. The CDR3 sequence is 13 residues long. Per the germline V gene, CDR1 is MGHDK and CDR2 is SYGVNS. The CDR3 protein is CASNTRNQETQYF. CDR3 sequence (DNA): TGTGCCAGCAACACGAGGAATCAAGAGACCCAGTACTTC.

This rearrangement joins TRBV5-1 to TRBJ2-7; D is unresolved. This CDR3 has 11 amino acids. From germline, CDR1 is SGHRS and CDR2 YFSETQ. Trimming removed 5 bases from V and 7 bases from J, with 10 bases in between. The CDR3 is CASRQKTEQYF. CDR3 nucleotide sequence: TGCGCCAGCAGACAAAAAACTGAGCAGTACTTC. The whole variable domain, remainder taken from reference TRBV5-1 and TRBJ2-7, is KAGVTQTPRYLIKTRGQQVTLSCSPISGHRSVSWYQQTPGQGLQFLFEYFSETQRNKGNFPGRFSGRQFSNSRSEMNVSTLELGDSALYLCASRQKTEQYFGPGTRLTVT.

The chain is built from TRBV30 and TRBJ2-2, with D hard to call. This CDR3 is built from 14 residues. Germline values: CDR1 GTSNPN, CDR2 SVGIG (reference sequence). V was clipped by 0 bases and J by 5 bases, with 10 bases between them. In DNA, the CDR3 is TGTGCCTGGAGTGTTTTGGGTAGTACCGGGGAGCTGTTTTTT. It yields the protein CAWSVLGSTGELFF.

CDR3 residues: CASRPRRTGDSGNTIYF. In DNA form, the CDR3 reads TGTGCCAGCAGACCTCGTAGGACAGGCGACTCTGGAAACACCATATATTTT. The chain has TRBV7-9 and TRBJ1-3; 7 bases map to TRBD1. The ends lost 6 bases at V and 0 bases at J; junction bases unmatched: 11. CDR3 length: 17 residues. Germline loops: CDR1 SEHNR, CDR2 FQNEAQ (reference sequence).

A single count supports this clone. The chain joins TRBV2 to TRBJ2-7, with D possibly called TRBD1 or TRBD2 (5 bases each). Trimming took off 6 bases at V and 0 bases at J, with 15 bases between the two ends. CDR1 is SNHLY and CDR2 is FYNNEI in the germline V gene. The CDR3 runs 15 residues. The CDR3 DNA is TGTGCCAGCAGCCCGGGGCTAAGTGACTCCTACGAGCAGTACTTC. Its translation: CASSPGLSDSYEQYF.

The CDR3 loop reads CASSRTLGQGGNQPQHF. As DNA, the CDR3 is TGTGCCAGCAGTCGAACCTTGGGACAGGGAGGCAATCAGCCCCAGCATTTT. This chain links TRBV27 with TRBJ1-5, with 9 bases matching TRBD1. J gave up 2 bases and V 5 bases, and 10 bases lay outside the gene matches. Germline CDR1 is MNHEY and CDR2 is SMNVEV (reference sequence). The CDR3 has 17 residues.

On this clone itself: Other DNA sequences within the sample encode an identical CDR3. CDR3 bases: TGTGCCAGTAGTATTAGAGACACAAATCAGCCCCAGCATTTT. Protein: CASSIRDTNQPQHF. The chain couples TRBV19 to TRBJ1-5; D gene unclear. Germline loops: CDR1 LNHDA, CDR2 SQIVND (reference sequence). V was cut by 3 bases and J by 4 bases, with 10 bases left in between. The CDR3 loop spans 14 amino acids.

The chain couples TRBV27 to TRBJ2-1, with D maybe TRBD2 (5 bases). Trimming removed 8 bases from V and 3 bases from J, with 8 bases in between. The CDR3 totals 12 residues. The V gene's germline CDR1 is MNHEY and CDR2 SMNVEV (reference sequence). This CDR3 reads CASGSLYNEQFF. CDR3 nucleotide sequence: TGTGCCAGCGGGAGTCTCTACAATGAGCAGTTCTTC.

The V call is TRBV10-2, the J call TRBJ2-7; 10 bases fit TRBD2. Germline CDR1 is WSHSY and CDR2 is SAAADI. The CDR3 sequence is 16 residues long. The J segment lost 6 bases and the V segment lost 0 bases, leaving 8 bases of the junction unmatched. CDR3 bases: TGCGCCAGCAGTGAGTCGACCACTAGCGGGATGGTCGAGCAGTACTTC. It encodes CASSESTTSGMVEQYF.